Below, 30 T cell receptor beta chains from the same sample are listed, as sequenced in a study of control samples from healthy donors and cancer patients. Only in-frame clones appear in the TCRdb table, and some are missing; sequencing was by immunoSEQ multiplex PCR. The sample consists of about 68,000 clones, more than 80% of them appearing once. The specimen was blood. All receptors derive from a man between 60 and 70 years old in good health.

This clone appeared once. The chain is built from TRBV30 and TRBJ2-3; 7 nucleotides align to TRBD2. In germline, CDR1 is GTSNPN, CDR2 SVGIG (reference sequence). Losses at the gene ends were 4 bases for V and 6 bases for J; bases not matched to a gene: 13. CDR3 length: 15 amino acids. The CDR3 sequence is CAWTWAGAPRDTQYF. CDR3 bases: TGTGCCTGGACTTGGGCGGGAGCCCCCAGGGATACGCAGTATTTT.

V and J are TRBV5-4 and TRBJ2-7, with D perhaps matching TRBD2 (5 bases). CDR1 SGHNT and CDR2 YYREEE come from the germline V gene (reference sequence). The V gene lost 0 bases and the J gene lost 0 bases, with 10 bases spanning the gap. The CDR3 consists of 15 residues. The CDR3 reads CASSLGGQSSYEQYF. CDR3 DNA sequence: TGTGCCAGCAGCTTGGGCGGGCAGAGCTCCTACGAGCAGTACTTC.

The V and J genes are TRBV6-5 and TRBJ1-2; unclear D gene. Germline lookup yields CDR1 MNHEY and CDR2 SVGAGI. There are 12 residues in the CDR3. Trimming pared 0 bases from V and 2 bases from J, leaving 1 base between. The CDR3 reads CASSYSNYGYTF. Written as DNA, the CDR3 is TGTGCCAGCAGTTACTCGAACTATGGCTACACCTTC.

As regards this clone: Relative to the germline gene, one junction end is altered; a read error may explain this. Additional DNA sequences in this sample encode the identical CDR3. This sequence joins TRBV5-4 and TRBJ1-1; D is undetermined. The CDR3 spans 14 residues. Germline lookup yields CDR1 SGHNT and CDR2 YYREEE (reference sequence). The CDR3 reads CASSLMTVNTEAFF. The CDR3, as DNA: TGTGCCAGCAGCTTGATGACGGTGAACACTGAAGCCTTCTTT.

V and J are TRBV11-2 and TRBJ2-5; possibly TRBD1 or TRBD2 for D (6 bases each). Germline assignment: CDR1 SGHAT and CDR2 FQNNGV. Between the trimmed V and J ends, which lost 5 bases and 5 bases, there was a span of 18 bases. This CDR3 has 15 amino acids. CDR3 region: CASSRETGVVETQYF. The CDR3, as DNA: TGTGCCAGCAGCCGGGAGACAGGCGTCGTTGAGACCCAGTACTTC.

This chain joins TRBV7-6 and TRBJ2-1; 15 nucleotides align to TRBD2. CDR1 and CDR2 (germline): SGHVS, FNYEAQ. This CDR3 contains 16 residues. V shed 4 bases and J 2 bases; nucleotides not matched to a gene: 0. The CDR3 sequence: CASSWTSGRAYNEQFF. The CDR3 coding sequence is TGTGCCAGCAGCTGGACTAGCGGGAGGGCCTACAATGAGCAGTTCTTC.

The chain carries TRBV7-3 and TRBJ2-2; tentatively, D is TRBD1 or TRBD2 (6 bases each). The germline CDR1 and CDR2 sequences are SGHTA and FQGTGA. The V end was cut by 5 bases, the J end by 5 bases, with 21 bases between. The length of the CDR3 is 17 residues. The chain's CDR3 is CASSPTIPGGVTGELFF. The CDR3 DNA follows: TGTGCCAGCAGCCCGACTATCCCCGGGGGCGTTACCGGGGAGCTGTTTTTT.

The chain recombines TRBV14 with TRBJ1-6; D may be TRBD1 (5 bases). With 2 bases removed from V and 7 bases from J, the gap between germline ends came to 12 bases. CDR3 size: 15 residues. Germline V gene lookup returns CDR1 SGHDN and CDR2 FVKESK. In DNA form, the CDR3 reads TGTGCCAGCAGCCAACACCGGGACGCCAATTCACCCCTCCACTTT. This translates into CASSQHRDANSPLHF.

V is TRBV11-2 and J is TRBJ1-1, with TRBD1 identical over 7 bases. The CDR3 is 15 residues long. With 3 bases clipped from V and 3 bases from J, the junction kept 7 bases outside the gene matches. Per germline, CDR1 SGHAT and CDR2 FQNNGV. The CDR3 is CASSFRQGGDTEAFF. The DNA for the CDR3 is TGTGCCAGCAGCTTCCGACAGGGTGGGGACACTGAAGCTTTCTTT.

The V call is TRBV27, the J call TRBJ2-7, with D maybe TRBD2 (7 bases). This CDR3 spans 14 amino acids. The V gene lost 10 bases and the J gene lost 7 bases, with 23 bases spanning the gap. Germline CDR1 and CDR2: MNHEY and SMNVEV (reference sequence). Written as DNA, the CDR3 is TGTGCCATCGGGAGGCAGGGGCTCTTAGGGGAGCAGTACTTC. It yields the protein CAIGRQGLLGEQYF.

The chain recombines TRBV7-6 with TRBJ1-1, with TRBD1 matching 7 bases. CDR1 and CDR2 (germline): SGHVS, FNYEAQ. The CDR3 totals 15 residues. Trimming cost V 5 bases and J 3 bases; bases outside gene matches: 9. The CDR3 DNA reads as TGTGCCAGCAGCAGGGGACAGAATGTGGACACTGAAGCTTTCTTT. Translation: CASSRGQNVDTEAFF.

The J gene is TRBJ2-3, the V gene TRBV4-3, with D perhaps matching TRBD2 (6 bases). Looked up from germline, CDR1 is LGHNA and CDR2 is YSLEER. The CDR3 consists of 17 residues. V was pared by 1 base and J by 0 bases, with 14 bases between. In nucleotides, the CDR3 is TGCGCCAGCAGCCAAGTTGCGCTAGCGTCTAGCACAGATACGCAGTATTTT. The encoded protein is CASSQVALASSTDTQYF.

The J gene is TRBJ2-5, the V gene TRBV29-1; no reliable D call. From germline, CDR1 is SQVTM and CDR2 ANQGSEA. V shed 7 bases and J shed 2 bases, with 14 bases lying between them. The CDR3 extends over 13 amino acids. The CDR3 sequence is CSARGSSQETQYF. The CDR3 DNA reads TGCAGCGCCAGAGGCAGCTCGCAAGAGACCCAGTACTTC.

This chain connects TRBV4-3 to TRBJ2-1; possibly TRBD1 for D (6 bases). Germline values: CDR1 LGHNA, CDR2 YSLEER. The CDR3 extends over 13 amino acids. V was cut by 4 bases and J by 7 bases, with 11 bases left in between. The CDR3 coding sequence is TGCGCCAGCAGCCCCAGGACAGCTAATGAGCAGTTCTTC. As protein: CASSPRTANEQFF.

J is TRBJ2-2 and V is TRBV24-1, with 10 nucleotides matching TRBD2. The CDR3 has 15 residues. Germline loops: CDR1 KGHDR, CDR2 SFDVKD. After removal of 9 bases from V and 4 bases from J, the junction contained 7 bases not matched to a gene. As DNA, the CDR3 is TGTGCCACCGGCCGAGCGGGAGGGGGCACCGGGGAGCTGTTTTTT. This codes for CATGRAGGGTGELFF.

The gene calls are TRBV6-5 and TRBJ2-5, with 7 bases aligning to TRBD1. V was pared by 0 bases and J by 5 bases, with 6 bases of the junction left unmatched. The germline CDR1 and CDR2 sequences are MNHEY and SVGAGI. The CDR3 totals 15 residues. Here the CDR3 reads CASSYSSRGLETQYF. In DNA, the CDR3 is TGTGCCAGCAGTTACTCTTCCAGGGGGTTGGAGACCCAGTACTTC.

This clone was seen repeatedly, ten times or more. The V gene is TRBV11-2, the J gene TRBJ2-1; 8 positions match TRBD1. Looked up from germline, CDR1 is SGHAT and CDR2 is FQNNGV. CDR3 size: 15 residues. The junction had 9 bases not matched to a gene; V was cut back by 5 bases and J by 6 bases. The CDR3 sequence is CASSPGGGRLNEQFF. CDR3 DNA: TGTGCCAGCAGCCCAGGGGGCGGCCGCCTCAATGAGCAGTTCTTC.

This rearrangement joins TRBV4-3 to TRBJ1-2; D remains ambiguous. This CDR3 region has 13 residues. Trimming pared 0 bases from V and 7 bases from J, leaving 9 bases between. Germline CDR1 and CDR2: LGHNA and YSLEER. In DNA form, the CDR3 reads TGCGCCAGCAGCCAAGAAAGGGCAACTGGCTACACCTTC. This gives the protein CASSQERATGYTF.

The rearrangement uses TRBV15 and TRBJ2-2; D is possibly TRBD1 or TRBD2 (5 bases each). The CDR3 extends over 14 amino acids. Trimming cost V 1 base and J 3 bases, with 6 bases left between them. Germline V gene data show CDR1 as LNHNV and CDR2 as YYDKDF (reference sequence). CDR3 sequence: CATSRGGYTGELFF. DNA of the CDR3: TGTGCCACCAGCAGAGGGGGGTACACCGGGGAGCTGTTTTTT.

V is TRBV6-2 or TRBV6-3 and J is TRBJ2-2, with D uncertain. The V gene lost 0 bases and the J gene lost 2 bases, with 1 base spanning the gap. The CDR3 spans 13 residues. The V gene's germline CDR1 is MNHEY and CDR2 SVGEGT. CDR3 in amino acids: CASSYSNTGELFF. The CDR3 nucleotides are TGTGCCAGCAGTTACTCCAACACCGGGGAGCTGTTTTTT.

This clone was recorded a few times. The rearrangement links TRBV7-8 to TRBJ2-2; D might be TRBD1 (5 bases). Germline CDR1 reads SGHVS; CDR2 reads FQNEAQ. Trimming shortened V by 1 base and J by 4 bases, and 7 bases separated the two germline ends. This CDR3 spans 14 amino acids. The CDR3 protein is CASSLDRFTGELFF. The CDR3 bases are TGTGCCAGCAGCTTAGACAGGTTCACCGGGGAGCTGTTTTTT.

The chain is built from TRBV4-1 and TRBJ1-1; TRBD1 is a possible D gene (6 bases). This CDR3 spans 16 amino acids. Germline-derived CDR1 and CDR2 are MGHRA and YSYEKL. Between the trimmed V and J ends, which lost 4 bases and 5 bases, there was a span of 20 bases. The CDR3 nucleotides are TGCGCCAGCAGCCGACTAATACAGGGAGAAGAGACTGAAGCTTTCTTT. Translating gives CASSRLIQGEETEAFF.

The DNA for the CDR3 is TGTGCCAGCAGTGTGGGGTCGAACACTGAAGCTTTCTTT. It specifies CASSVGSNTEAFF. The chain has TRBV2 and TRBJ1-1; no definite D call. Between the trimmed V and J ends, which lost 4 bases and 1 base, there was a span of 7 bases. The V gene's germline CDR1 is SNHLY and CDR2 FYNNEI. The CDR3 consists of 13 residues.

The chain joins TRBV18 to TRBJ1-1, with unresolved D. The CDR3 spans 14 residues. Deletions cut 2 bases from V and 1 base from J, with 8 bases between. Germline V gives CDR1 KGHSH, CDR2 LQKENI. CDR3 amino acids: CASSPDGPNTEAFF. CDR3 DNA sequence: TGTGCCAGCTCACCAGACGGCCCGAACACTGAAGCTTTCTTT.

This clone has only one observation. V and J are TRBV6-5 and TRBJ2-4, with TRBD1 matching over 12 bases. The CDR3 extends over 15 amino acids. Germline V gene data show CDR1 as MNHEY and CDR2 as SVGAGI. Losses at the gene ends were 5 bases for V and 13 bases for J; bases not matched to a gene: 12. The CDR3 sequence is CASSPGTGGISIQYF. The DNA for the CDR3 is TGTGCCAGCAGTCCGGGGACAGGGGGCATATCCATCCAGTACTTC.

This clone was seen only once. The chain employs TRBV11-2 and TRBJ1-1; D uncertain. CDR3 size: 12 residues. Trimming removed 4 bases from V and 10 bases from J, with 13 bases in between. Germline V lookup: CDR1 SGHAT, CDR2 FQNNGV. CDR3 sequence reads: CASSSNLPGAFF. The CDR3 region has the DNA TGTGCCAGCAGCTCGAACCTACCGGGAGCTTTCTTT.

For the CDR3, the DNA is TGCGCCAGCAGACCCACCCAGTACTCGAACACTGAAGCTTTCTTT. The encoded protein is CASRPTQYSNTEAFF. V usage is TRBV5-1 and J usage is TRBJ1-1; D is unresolved. This CDR3 contains 15 residues. V dropped 5 bases and J dropped 1 base, with 15 bases sitting between them. Germline V gene lookup returns CDR1 SGHRS and CDR2 YFSETQ.

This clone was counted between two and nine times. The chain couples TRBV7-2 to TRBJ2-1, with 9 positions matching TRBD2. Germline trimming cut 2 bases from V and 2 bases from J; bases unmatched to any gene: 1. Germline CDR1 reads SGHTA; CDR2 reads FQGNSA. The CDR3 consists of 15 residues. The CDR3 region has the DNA TGTGCCAGCAGCTTAAGGACTAGCGCCTACAATGAGCAGTTCTTC. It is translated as CASSLRTSAYNEQFF.

The CDR3 DNA reads TGTGCCAGCAAGTTAGGGCGGGAGTCTTGGGAGCAGTTCTTC. Its translation is CASKLGRESWEQFF. The rearrangement uses TRBV6-5 and TRBJ2-1; 7 nucleotides match TRBD2. From germline, CDR1 is MNHEY and CDR2 SVGAGI. Trimming cost V 7 bases and J 10 bases; bases outside gene matches: 13. This CDR3 is 14 amino acids long.

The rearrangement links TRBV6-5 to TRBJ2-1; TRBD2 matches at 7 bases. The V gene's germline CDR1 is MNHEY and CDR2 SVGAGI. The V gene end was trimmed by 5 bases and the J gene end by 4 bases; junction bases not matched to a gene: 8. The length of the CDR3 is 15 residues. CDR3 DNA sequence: TGTGCCAGCAGTAGGACTAGTGAAGGGTACAATGAGCAGTTCTTC. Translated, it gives CASSRTSEGYNEQFF.